Sequencing of this TCR beta chain was carried out in a study of regulatory T cells in long-lasting Graves disease (dated by TCRdb to 2020 to 2023). Study-wide context: Persistent Graves' disease meant more than 5 years of antithyroid drug treatment with TSH receptor autoantibodies that stayed positive. In the clinical cohort, patients with persistent Graves' disease had used antithyroid drugs for an average of around 9.9 years. Persistent Graves' disease patients were compared with newly diagnosed Graves' disease patients by peripheral blood TCR sequencing and RNA sequencing. A total of 33 samples were covered by TCR sequencing, comprising some 13 persistent and about 20 newly diagnosed Graves' disease patients. The study was conducted in China and was registered as a clinical trial.

What this sample's time point label stands for: persistent/refractory GD, antithyroid drugs over 5 years with positive TRAb. For both TCR sequencing and RNA sequencing, RNA was extracted from PBMCs using TRIzol. Graves' disease was diagnosed according to American Thyroid Association guidelines. Recruitment of patients was carried out at an endocrinology department in Xi'an, China. Each patient gave approximately 9 milliliters of peripheral blood, collected in an EDTA anticoagulant tube. PBMCs were isolated by Ficoll Paque Plus density gradient separation without further T cell sorting. An Agilent 2100 Bioanalyzer and agarose gel were used to assess RNA quality, and a NanoDrop 2000 was used to measure RNA concentration. Library method: multiplex PCR. Sequencing instrument: Illumina HiSeq 4000. TCR beta libraries were built with iRepertoire HTBI primers and Arm-PCR amplification of CDR3 regions. Gel purification was performed on PCR products prior to sequencing. From the authors' description of their analysis: Gene usage analysis of CDR3 amino acid clonotypes used the roughly 60 TRBV and around 13 TRBJ segments found across samples. COPE and FqMerger were used to merge filtered high-quality paired reads into contigs. BLAST was used to align contigs to IMGT TRBV, TRBD and TRBJ reference genes, and CDR3 was defined according to IMGT. Any clonotype with a frequency above 0.1% was classified as a highly expanded clone. Shannon entropy was used to measure repertoire diversity, and the Gini coefficient was used to measure V-J evenness. A clonotype found in more than one individual was treated as public. The public reads were run again by TCRdb, first through fastp at Q25 and then through MiXCR, and only productive beta chains were kept. When rows share a CDR3 protein, they turn into one entry using the most common DNA and genes. It is TCRdb's table, rather than the study itself, that gives the V and J calls and clone size. The sample table shows 350,000 to 450,000 distinct CDR3 sequences, and 21% are seen once. The ten most abundant clones make up approximately 15% of the sample.

Trimming at the junction amounts to 6 bases on V and 0 bases on J, and the germline ends lie 23 bases apart. Reading from cysteine to phenylalanine, the CDR3 counts 18 amino acids. Of the read, only the CDR3 DNA is kept; its 54 bases are in frame from base 1. CDR1 and CDR2 are drawn from the germline V gene: SNHLY, FYNNEI. Broader findings and caveats from the paper: Patients with persistent disease shared more public clonotypes (about 2,900) than newly diagnosed patients did (nearly 1,000). Compared with newly diagnosed patients, persistent Graves' disease patients had lower TCR Shannon entropy and fewer highly expanded clones, which suggests clonal expansion. Because the primary lesion, thyroid tissue, could not be accessed, the study looked at peripheral blood alone. Sequencing and analysis were limited to the TCR beta chain. The authors acknowledged the small sample size as a limitation that may reduce accuracy. TRBV28, TRBJ1-2 and TRBJ2-5 were preferentially used in persistent disease, while TRBV20-1 and TRBJ2-1 were favored in newly diagnosed disease.

A note on this clonotype: Its antigen is currently not known. This likely traces to a read error, being one base from a far larger clone.

This chain joins TRBV2 to TRBJ1-2; D gene: possibly TRBD1, on 6 matching bases. The material sequenced was peripheral blood mononuclear cells (PBMCs), taken when the disease was refractory, from a patient treated with antithyroid drugs. The TCR was taken from a female donor with Graves disease. This receptor carries the CDR3 CASRAPGQPTQANYGYTF. The DNA is TGTGCCAGCAGGGCCCCCGGACAGCCAACCCAAGCTAACTATGGCTACACCTTC. Where the CDR3 stops, the reference TRBV2 and TRBJ1-2 genes take over; the full variable domain is EPEVTQTPSHQVTQMGQEVILRCVPISNHLYFYWYRQILGQKVEFLVSFYNNEISEKSEIFDDQFSVERPDGSNFTLKIRSTKLEDSAMYFCASRAPGQPTQANYGYTFGSGTRLTVV.